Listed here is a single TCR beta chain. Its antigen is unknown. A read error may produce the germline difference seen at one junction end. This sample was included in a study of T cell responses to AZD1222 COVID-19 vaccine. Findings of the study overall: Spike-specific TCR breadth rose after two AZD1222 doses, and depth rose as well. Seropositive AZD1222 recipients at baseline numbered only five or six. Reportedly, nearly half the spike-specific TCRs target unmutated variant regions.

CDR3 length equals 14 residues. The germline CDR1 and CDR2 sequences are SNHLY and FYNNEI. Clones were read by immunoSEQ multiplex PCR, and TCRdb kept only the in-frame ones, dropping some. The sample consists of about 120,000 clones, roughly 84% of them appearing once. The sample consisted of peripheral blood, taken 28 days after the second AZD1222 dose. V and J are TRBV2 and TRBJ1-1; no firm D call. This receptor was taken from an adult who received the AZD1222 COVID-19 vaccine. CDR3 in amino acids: CASSETGEVDPRFF. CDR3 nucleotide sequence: TGTGCCAGCAGTGAAACCGGGGAGGTTGATCCCAGATTTTTT.